Shown below are 18 T cell receptor beta chains from a single sample sequenced in a study of blood T cells in healthy people across ages. A J-beta primer mix and a sample-barcoded 5' primer were used in a second PCR of roughly 7 to 12 cycles. One entry per CDR3 protein, called by TCRdb with MiXCR from the 5' RACE reads. In the table there are 450,000 to 700,000 distinct CDR3 sequences, about 25% of which are singletons. Sample: blood. The receptor source for this set is a woman between 65 and 79 years old in good health.

This chain links TRBV9 with TRBJ1-1; D unresolved. Germline CDR1 reads SGDLS; CDR2 reads YYNGEE. The CDR3 is 15 residues long. V lost 3 bases, J lost 0 bases, and 12 bases lay in between. CDR3: CASSESSGLNTEAFF. The CDR3 DNA reads TGTGCCAGCAGCGAGAGCTCCGGATTGAACACTGAAGCTTTCTTT.

The chain couples TRBV5-6 to TRBJ2-2; the match to TRBD2 covers 7 bases. V was clipped by 0 bases and J by 1 base; unmatched bases: 9. This CDR3 is 18 amino acids long. Germline CDR1 and CDR2: SGHDT and YYEEEE. The CDR3 DNA reads as TGTGCCAGCAGCTTGGTTTTGGCGGGGGACCTGAACACCGGGGAGCTGTTTTTT. Translation: CASSLVLAGDLNTGELFF.

A few counts support this clonotype. This CDR3 reads CASRASGAPYNEQFF. CDR3 sequence (DNA): TGTGCCAGCAGGGCTAGCGGGGCTCCCTACAATGAGCAGTTCTTC. V and J are TRBV6-4 and TRBJ2-1; 9 bases are shared with TRBD2. The CDR3 is made up of 15 amino acids. Germline values: CDR1 MRHNA, CDR2 SNTAGT. V lost 6 bases and J lost 2; bases outside the gene matches: 5.

The V and J genes are TRBV5-1 and TRBJ2-1; TRBD2 aligns across 9 bases. This CDR3 has 17 amino acids. Germline loops: CDR1 SGHRS, CDR2 YFSETQ. The J segment lost 6 bases and the V segment lost 4 bases, leaving 14 bases of the junction unmatched. CDR3 DNA sequence: TGCGCCAGCAGCCTGGTTCCGGTCGCGGGGGGGATCAATGAGCAGTTCTTC. Translating gives CASSLVPVAGGINEQFF.

This clonotype turned up a few times. The V gene is TRBV4-3, the J gene TRBJ2-7; 7 positions agree with TRBD2. The germline V gene encodes CDR1 LGHNA and CDR2 YSLEER. The CDR3 contains 15 residues. Germline trimming cut 1 base from V and 3 bases from J; bases unmatched to any gene: 6. Written as DNA, the CDR3 is TGCGCCAGCAGCCAAGGAGCGGGGAGTGACTACGAGCAGTACTTC. Protein: CASSQGAGSDYEQYF.

The chain recombines TRBV6-5 with TRBJ1-6, with D possibly TRBD1 on 5 matching bases. The germline V gene encodes CDR1 MNHEY and CDR2 SVGAGI. The CDR3 runs 15 residues. Trimming took off 5 bases at V and 6 bases at J, with 14 bases between the two ends. The CDR3: CASSPGLTTNSPLHF. In DNA, the CDR3 is TGTGCCAGCAGTCCGGGACTGACCACTAATTCACCCCTCCACTTT.

In its sample, this clonotype was seen a few times. The chain has TRBV24-1 and TRBJ2-1; D call uncertain. CDR3 length equals 13 residues. Germline V gene lookup returns CDR1 KGHDR and CDR2 SFDVKD. Trimming shortened V by 4 bases and J by 8 bases, and 11 bases separated the two germline ends. CDR3 amino acids: CATSDSIGHEQFF. The DNA of the CDR3 is TGTGCCACCAGTGACTCAATAGGCCATGAGCAGTTCTTC.

The chain combines TRBV6-2 or TRBV6-3 with TRBJ1-5; maybe TRBD1 (5 bases). Trimming pared 6 bases from V and 4 bases from J, leaving 13 bases between. The CDR3 runs 14 residues. The germline V gene encodes CDR1 MNHEY and CDR2 SVGEGT. The CDR3 region has the DNA TGTGCCAGCAGCTCACCGACAGTAAATCAGCCCCAGCATTTT. Amino acid sequence: CASSSPTVNQPQHF.

A word on this clonotype: A read error may explain this, as a much larger clone is one base away. The chain employs TRBV6-6 and TRBJ1-3, with D unresolved. Germline loops: CDR1 MNHNY, CDR2 SVGAGI (reference sequence). The CDR3 length is 11 residues. CDR3 amino acids: CASRVGNAIYF. CDR3 in DNA: TGTGCCAGCAGGGTCGGAAACGCCATATATTTT.

In this sample, this clonotype turned up a few times. The chain has TRBV7-9 and TRBJ1-2; D may be TRBD1 (6 bases). Germline CDR1 and CDR2: SEHNR and FQNEAQ (reference sequence). V was pared by 5 bases and J by 6 bases, with 16 bases between. The CDR3 has 14 residues. In nucleotides, the CDR3 is TGTGCCAGCAGCCAAGACAGGAGTGTAAATGGCTACACCTTC. Its protein is CASSQDRSVNGYTF.

The chain carries TRBV20-1 and TRBJ2-3, with 8 nucleotides matching TRBD1. Germline-derived CDR1 and CDR2 are DFQATT and SNEGSKA (reference sequence). CDR3 length: 14 amino acids. V lost 1 base and J lost 6; bases outside the gene matches: 6. CDR3 region: CSARVETGADTQYF. In DNA form, the CDR3 reads TGCAGTGCTAGAGTAGAGACAGGGGCCGATACGCAGTATTTT.

This rearrangement joins TRBV18 to TRBJ2-1, with 7 bases fitting TRBD2. There are 17 residues in the CDR3. The V gene end was trimmed by 3 bases and the J gene end by 2 bases; junction bases not matched to a gene: 10. Germline V gene lookup returns CDR1 KGHSH and CDR2 LQKENI. The CDR3 DNA follows: TGTGCCAGCTCACCCATTGGGGGGGTGGTCCCCTACAATGAGCAGTTCTTC. Amino acid sequence: CASSPIGGVVPYNEQFF.

The sample holds a few counts of this clonotype. The chain recombines TRBV2 with TRBJ2-2, with 10 bases lining up with TRBD1. Trimming removed 8 bases from V and 3 bases from J; junction bases left unmatched: 6. Germline V gives CDR1 SNHLY, CDR2 FYNNEI. The CDR3 totals 15 residues. CDR3 sequence: CASGRQGAYTGELFF. The CDR3 coding sequence is TGTGCCAGCGGCCGACAGGGGGCCTACACCGGGGAGCTGTTTTTT.

The rearrangement links TRBV4-1 to TRBJ1-1; 8 nucleotides align to TRBD1. Germline V gives CDR1 MGHRA, CDR2 YSYEKL. CDR3 length: 12 amino acids. J gave up 11 bases and V 5 bases, and 7 bases lay outside the gene matches. The CDR3 region is CASSFRTGWAFF. CDR3 nucleotides: TGCGCCAGCAGCTTCAGGACAGGGTGGGCTTTCTTT.

This clonotype was found a few times. The CDR3 protein is CASSIGQEQYF. The CDR3, as DNA: TGTGCCAGCAGTATCGGACAGGAGCAGTACTTC. The chain combines TRBV27 with TRBJ2-7, with D possibly matching TRBD1 (6 bases). CDR3 length: 11 amino acids. Per the germline V gene, CDR1 is MNHEY and CDR2 is SMNVEV (reference sequence). V was clipped by 5 bases and J by 7 bases, with 9 bases between them.

This clonotype was counted between two and nine times. This chain links TRBV4-1 with TRBJ1-2; a weak D match, TRBD1 (5 bases). V lost 6 bases and J 2 bases, leaving 16 bases between the germline ends. The CDR3 is made up of 15 amino acids. Germline-derived CDR1 and CDR2 are MGHRA and YSYEKL. CDR3 protein: CASSRGVFGNYGYTF. In DNA, the CDR3 is TGCGCCAGCAGTCGAGGGGTATTTGGGAACTATGGCTACACCTTC.

This clonotype showed up just a few times. The chain couples TRBV25-1 to TRBJ1-2, with D unresolved. Germline V gene sequence: CDR1 MGHDK, CDR2 SYGVNS. The CDR3 has 14 amino acids. The ends were cut back, 4 bases at V and 4 bases at J, with 13 bases in the middle. CDR3 region: CASSALQQSYGYTF. The CDR3 nucleotides read TGTGCCAGCAGTGCCCTACAGCAAAGCTATGGCTACACCTTC.

The rearrangement uses TRBV19 and TRBJ1-2; D not certain. This CDR3 has 14 amino acids. Germline CDR1 LNHDA, CDR2 SQIVND (reference sequence). V was pared by 3 bases and J by 8 bases, with 16 bases between. CDR3 loop: CASSIGPTMDGYTF. The CDR3 nucleotides are TGTGCCAGTAGTATTGGCCCGACTATGGACGGCTACACCTTC.